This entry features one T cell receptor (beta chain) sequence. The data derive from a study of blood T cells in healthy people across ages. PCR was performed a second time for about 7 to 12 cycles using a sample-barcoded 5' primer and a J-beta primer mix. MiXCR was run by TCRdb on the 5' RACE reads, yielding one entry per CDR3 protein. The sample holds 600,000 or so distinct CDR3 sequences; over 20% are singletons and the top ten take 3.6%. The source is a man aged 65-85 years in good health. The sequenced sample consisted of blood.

CDR3 nucleotide sequence: TGTGCCAGCAGCACACATCCGAAGGGTAATTCACCCCTCCACTTT. This encodes CASSTHPKGNSPLHF. The gene calls are TRBV7-2 and TRBJ1-6; no firm D call. The CDR3 is 15 amino acids. CDR1 SGHTA and CDR2 FQGNSA come from the germline V gene. Trimming shortened V by 5 bases and J by 6 bases, and 14 bases separated the two germline ends.